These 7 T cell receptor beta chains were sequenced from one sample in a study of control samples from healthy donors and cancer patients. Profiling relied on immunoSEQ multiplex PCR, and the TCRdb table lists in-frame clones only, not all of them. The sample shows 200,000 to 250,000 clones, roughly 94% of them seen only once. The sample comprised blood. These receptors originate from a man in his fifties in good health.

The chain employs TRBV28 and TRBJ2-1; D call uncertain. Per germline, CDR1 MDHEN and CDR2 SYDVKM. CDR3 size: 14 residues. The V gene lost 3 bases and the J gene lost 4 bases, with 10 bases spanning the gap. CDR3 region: CASSLGSWYNEQFF. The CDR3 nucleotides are TGTGCCAGCAGTTTGGGGTCGTGGTACAATGAGCAGTTCTTC.

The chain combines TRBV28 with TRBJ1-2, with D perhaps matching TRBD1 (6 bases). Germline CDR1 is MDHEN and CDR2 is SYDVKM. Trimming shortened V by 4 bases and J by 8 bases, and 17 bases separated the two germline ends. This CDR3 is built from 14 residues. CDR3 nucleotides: TGTGCCAGCAGTTCAGGGGCCTACGCGGGGGGCTACACCTTC. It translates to CASSSGAYAGGYTF.

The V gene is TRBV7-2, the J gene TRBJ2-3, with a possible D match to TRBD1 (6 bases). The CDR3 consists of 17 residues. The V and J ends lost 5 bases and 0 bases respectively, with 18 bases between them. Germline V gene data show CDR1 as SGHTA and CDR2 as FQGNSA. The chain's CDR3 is CASSQTPGHSSTDTQYF. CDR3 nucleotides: TGTGCCAGCAGCCAAACACCGGGACATTCTAGCACAGATACGCAGTATTTT.

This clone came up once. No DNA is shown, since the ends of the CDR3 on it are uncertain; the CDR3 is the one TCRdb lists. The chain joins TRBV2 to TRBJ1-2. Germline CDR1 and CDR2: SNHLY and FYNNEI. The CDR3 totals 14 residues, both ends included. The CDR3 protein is CASSPDFRSYGYTF.

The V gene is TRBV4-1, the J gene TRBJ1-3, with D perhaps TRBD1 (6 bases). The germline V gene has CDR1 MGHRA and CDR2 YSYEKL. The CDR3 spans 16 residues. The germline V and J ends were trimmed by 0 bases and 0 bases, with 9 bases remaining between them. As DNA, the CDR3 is TGCGCCAGCAGCCAAGATGACAGGCCCTCTGGAAACACCATATATTTT. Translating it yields CASSQDDRPSGNTIYF.

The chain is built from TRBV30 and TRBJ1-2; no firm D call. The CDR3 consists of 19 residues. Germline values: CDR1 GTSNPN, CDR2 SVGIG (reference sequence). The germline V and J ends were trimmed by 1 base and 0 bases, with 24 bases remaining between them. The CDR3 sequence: CAWSATPRGSLTSNYGYTF. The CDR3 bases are TGTGCCTGGAGTGCGACCCCTCGGGGATCTTTAACCTCTAACTATGGCTACACCTTC.

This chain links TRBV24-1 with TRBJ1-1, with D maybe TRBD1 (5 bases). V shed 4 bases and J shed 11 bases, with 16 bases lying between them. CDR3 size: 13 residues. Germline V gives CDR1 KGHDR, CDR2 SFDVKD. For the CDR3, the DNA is TGTGCCACCAGTGACGCCCGGGGGGGGACGGCTTTCTTT. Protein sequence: CATSDARGGTAFF.